There are many counts of the clone carrying this TCR beta chain. The target antigen is unknown. These data are taken from a study of human T cells and chemical hapten exposure. Overall study: Readings were taken at 6 days from patch tests that had applied 0.01% DPC to the upper back. Study-wide results and caveats: Expanded TCRs were compared with controls, and the expanded TCRs formed significantly more large CDR3 similarity clusters. PT1 expanded TCR counts correlated positively with patch test score.

Stated time point: patch test 1, 2 weeks after DPC sensitization. Treatment given: therapeutic diphenylcyclopropenone sensitization with weekly scalp DPC. Each CDR3 protein is one row after TCRdb ran MiXCR on the RACE reads. The data contain about 360,000 distinct CDR3 sequences, roughly 4.8% of them seen just once; the ten biggest clones take up approximately 2.3%. Germline V gives CDR1 MNHEY, CDR2 SVGAGI. The CDR3 sequence is 14 residues long. V was cut by 6 bases and J by 4 bases, with 15 bases left in between. The chain uses TRBV6-5 and TRBJ1-1, with TRBD1 as a possible D gene (6 bases). The origin of this receptor is a woman between 50 and 59 years old with alopecia areata. Some clones in this sample may be carry-over from other donors' samples. The starting material was whole blood, obtained in connection with sensitization to the hapten diphenylcyclopropenone (DPC). The CDR3 bases are TGTGCCAGCAGAAACAGGGAGTTAGGCACTGAAGCTTTCTTT. This gives the protein CASRNRELGTEAFF.